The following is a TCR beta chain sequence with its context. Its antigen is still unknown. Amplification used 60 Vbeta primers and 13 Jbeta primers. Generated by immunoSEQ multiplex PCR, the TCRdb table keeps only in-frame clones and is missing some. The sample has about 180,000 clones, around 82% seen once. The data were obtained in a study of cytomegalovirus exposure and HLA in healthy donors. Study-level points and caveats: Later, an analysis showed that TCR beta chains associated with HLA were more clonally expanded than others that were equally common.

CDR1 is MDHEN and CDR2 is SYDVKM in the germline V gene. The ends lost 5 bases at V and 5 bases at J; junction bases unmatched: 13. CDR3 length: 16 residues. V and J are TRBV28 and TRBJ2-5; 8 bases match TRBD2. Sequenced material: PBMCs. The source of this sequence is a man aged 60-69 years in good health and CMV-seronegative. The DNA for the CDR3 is TGTGCCAGCAGTGGCTCAGGGGCGGGGGGCTGGGAGACCCAGTACTTC. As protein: CASSGSGAGGWETQYF.